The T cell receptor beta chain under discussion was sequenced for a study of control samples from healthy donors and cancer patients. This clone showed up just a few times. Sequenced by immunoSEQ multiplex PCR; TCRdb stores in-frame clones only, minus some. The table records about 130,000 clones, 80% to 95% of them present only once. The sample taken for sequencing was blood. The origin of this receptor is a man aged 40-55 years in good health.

CDR3 sequence (DNA): TGTGCCAGCAGTCCGAATGGACCTTTCTACGAGCAGTACTTC. Protein: CASSPNGPFYEQYF. The rearrangement uses TRBV6-2 or TRBV6-3 and TRBJ2-7; D gene unclear. CDR1 is MNHEY and CDR2 is SVGEGT in the germline V gene. The CDR3 extends over 14 amino acids. V was shortened by 5 bases and J by 3 bases, with 14 bases between the two germline ends.